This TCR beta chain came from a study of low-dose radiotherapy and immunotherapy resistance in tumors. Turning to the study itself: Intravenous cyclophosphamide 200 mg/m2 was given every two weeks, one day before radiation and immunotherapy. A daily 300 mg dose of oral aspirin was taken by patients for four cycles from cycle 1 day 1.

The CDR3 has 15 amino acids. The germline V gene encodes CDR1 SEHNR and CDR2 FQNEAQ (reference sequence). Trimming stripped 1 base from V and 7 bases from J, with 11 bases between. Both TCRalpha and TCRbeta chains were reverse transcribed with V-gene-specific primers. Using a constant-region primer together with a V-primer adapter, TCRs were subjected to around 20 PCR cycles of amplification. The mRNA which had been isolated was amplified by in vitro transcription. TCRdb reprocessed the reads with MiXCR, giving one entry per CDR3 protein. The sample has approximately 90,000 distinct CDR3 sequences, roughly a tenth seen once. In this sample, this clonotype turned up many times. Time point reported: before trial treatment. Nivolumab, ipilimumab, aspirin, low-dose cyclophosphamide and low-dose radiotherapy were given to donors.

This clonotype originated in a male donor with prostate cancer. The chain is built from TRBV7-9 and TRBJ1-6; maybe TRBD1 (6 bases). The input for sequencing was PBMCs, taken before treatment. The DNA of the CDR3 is TGTGCCAGCAGCTTAGAGGGGGGGCAGAATTCACCCCTCCACTTT. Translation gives CASSLEGGQNSPLHF.